This TCR beta chain was found in a study of blood T cell repertoires in COVID-19. Study processing details: Nucleated cell number was recorded as an estimate derived from reference gene primer amplification. Using immunoSEQ multiplex PCR, the repertoire was profiled, and TCRdb retains in-frame clones only, with some absent. The DNA gave D and trimming, while V, J and clone size come from that table. The top ten clones hold about 1.6% of a sample with some 150,000 clones, about four fifths of them seen once. The V gene's germline CDR1 is SGHNT and CDR2 YYREEE (reference sequence). The CDR3 loop spans 16 amino acids. J gave up 1 base and V 4 bases, and 7 bases lay outside the gene matches.

The rearrangement uses TRBV5-4 and TRBJ2-2, with 7 nucleotides matching TRBD1. This clonotype was sampled from a human donor in a cohort sampled during active COVID-19. Source material: peripheral blood. As DNA, the CDR3 is TGTGCCAGCAGCCTCCAGACAGGGTGGAACACCGGGGAGCTGTTTTTT. Translation gives CASSLQTGWNTGELFF.